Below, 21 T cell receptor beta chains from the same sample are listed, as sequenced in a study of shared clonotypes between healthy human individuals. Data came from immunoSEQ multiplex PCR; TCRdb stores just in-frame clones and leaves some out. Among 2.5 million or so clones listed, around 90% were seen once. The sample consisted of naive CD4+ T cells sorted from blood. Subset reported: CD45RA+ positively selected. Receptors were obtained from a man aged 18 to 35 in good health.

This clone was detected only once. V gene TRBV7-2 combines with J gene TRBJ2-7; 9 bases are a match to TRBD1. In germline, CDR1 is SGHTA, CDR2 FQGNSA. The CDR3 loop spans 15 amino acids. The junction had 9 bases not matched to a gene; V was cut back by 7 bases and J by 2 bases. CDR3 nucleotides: TGTGCCAGCACCCCGGGACAGGGACTCACCTACGAGCAGTACTTC. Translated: CASTPGQGLTYEQYF.

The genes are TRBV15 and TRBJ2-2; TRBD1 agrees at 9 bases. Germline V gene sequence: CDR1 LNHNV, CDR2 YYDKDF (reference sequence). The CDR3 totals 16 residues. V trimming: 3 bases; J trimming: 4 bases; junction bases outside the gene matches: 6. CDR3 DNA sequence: TGTGCCACCAGCAGGGTGACAGGGGGAACCACCGGGGAGCTGTTTTTT. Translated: CATSRVTGGTTGELFF.

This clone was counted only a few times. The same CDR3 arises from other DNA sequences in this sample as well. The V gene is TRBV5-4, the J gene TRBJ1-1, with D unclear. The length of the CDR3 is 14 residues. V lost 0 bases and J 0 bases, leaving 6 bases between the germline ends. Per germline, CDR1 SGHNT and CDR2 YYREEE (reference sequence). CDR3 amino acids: CASSLAGMNTEAFF. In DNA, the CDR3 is TGTGCCAGCAGCTTGGCCGGGATGAACACTGAAGCTTTCTTT.

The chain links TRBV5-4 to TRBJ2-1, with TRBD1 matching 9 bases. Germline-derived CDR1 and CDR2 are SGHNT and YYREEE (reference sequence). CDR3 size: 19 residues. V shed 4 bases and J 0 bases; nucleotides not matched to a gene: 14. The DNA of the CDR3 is TGTGCCAGCAGCGGATCCGGACAGGGGAAGGGAAGCTCCTACAATGAGCAGTTCTTC. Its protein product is CASSGSGQGKGSSYNEQFF.

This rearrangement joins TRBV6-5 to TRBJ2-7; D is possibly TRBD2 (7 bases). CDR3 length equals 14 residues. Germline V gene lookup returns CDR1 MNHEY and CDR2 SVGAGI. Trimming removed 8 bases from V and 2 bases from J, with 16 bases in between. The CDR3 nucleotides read TGTGCCAGCGGACGGGGGGCCGCGGCCTACGAGCAGTACTTC. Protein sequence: CASGRGAAAYEQYF.

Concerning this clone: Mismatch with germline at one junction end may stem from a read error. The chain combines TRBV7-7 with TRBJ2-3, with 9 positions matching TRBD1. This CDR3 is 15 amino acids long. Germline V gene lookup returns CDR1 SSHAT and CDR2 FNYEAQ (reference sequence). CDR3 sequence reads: CASSPGQGRTDTQYF. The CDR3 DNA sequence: TGTGCTAGCAGCCCAGGACAGGGGCGGACAGATACGCAGTATTTT. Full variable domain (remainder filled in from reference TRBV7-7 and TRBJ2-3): GAGVSQSPRYKVTKRGQDVTLRCDPISSHATLYWYQQALGQGPEFLTYFNYEAQPDKSGLPSDRFSAERPEGSISTLTIQRTEQRDSAMYRCASSPGQGRTDTQYFGPGTRLTVL.

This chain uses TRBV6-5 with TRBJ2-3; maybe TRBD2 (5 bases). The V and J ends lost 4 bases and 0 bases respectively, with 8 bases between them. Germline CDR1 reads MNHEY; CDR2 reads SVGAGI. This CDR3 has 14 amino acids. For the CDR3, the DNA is TGTGCCAGCAGTTTCTGGACTAGCACAGATACGCAGTATTTT. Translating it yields CASSFWTSTDTQYF.

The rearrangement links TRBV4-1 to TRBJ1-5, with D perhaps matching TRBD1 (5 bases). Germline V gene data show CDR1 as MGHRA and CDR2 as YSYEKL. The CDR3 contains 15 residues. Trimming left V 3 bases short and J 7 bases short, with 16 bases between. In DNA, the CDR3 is TGCGCCAGCAGCCAGGACCCGGGGCCGAGACAGCCCCAGCATTTT. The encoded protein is CASSQDPGPRQPQHF.

CDR3 sequence (DNA): TGCGCCAGCAGCTTGGATGGAGGACAGGGAAACTATGGCTACACCTTC. Amino acid sequence: CASSLDGGQGNYGYTF. The chain joins TRBV5-1 to TRBJ1-2; 8 bases map to TRBD1. V shed 0 bases, J shed 2 bases, and the junction held 6 bases outside the gene matches. The germline gives CDR1 SGHRS, CDR2 YFSETQ. CDR3 length: 16 residues.

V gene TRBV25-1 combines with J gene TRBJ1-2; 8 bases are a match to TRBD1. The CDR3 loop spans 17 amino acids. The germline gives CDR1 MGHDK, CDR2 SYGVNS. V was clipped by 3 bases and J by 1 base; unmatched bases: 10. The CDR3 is CASSDEQGTGINYGYTF. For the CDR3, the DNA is TGTGCCAGCAGTGACGAACAAGGGACAGGCATTAACTATGGCTACACCTTC.

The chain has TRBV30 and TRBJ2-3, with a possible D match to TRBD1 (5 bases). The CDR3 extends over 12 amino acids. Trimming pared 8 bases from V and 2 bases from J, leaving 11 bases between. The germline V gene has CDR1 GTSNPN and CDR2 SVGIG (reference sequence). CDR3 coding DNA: TGTGCCGGGGCGGCAGCCACAGATACGCAGTATTTT. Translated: CAGAAATDTQYF.

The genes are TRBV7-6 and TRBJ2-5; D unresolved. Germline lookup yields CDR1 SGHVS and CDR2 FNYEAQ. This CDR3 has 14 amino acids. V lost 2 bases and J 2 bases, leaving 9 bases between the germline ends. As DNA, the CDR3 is TGTGCCAGCAGCTTATCCCCCACTCAAGAGACCCAGTACTTC. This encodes CASSLSPTQETQYF. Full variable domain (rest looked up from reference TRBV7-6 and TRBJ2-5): GAGVSQSPRYKVTKRGQDVALRCDPISGHVSLYWYRQALGQGPEFLTYFNYEAQQDKSGLPNDRFSAERPEGSISTLTIQRTEQRDSAMYRCASSLSPTQETQYFGPGTRLLVL.

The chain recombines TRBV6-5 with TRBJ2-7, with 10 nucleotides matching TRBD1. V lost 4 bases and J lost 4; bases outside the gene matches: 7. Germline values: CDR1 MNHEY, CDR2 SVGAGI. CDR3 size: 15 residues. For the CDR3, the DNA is TGTGCCAGCAGTTCCGCCGGGACAGGGGCATACGAGCAGTACTTC. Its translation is CASSSAGTGAYEQYF.

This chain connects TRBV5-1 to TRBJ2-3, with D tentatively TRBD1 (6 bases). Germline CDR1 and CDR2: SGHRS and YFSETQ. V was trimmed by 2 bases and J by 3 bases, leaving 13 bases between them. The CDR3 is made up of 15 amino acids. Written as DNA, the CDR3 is TGCGCCAGCAGCTTAGTAGATAGGGGGACAGATACGCAGTATTTT. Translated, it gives CASSLVDRGTDTQYF.

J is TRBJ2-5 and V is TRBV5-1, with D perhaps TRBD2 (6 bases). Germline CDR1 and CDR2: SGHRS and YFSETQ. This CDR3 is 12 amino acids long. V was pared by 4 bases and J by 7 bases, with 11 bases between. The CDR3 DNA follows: TGCGCCAGCAGCCCGCCGGAGGGGACCCAGTACTTC. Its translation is CASSPPEGTQYF.

The CDR3 nucleotides read TGTGCCAGCAGTCGTGGGACTAGCGAGTACAATGAGCAGTTCTTC. Its translation: CASSRGTSEYNEQFF. The chain couples TRBV6-5 to TRBJ2-1; 10 positions agree with TRBD2. Germline CDR1 reads MNHEY; CDR2 reads SVGAGI. Trimming at V came to 5 bases and at J to 4 bases, leaving 5 bases not matched to a gene. There are 15 residues in the CDR3.

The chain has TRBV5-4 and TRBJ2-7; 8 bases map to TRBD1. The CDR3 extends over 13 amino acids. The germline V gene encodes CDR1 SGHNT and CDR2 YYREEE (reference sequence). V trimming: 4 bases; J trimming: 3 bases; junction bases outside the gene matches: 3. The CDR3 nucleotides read TGTGCCAGCAGCAAGACAGGGGTCTACGAGCAGTACTTC. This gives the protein CASSKTGVYEQYF.

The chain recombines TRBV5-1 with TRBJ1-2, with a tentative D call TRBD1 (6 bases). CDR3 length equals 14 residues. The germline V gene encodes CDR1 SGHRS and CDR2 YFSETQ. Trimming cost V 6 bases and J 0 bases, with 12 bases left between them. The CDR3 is CASTTGPSNYGYTF. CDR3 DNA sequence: TGCGCCAGCACGACAGGACCATCTAACTATGGCTACACCTTC.

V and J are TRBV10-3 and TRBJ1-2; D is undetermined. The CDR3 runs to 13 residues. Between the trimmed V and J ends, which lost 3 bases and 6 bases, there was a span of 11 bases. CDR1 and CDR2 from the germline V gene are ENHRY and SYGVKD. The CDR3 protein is CAISDSTSHGYTF. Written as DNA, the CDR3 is TGTGCCATCAGTGACTCGACATCCCATGGCTACACCTTC.

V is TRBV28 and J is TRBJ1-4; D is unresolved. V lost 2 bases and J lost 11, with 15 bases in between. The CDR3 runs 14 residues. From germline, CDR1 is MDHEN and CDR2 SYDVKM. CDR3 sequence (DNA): TGTGCCAGCAGTTTAGTGGGGAGCATGAAGAAACTGTTTTTT. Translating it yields CASSLVGSMKKLFF. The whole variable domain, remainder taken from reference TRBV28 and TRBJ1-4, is DVKVTQSSRYLVKRTGEKVFLECVQDMDHENMFWYRQDPGLGLRLIYFSYDVKMKEKGDIPEGYSVSREKKERFSLILESASTNQTSMYLCASSLVGSMKKLFFGSGTQLSVL.

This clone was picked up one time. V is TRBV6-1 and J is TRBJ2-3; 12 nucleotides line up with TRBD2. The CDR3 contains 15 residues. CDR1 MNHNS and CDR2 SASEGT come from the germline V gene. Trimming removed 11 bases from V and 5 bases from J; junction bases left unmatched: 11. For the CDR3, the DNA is TGTGCCGGCACTAGCGGGGGGCTGGGGCAAGATACGCAGTATTTT. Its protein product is CAGTSGGLGQDTQYF.